This entry is about one T cell receptor beta chain. Its antigen is as yet unknown. The study ran its PCR with 60 Vbeta and 13 Jbeta primers. Profiled with immunoSEQ multiplex PCR; TCRdb holds only in-frame clones, not every one. The data show around 190,000 clones, 70% to 80% seen once. The data belong to a study of cytomegalovirus exposure and HLA in healthy donors. Findings and caveats of the study: The study found most TCR sequences rare, yet found some public TCRs in many donors. Earlier findings revealed that most TCR beta V segments proved productive either about 90% or about 30% of the time. It was shown in a later analysis that HLA-associated TCR beta chains were more clonally expanded than other, equally common chains. The study labeled more than 150 TCR beta chains cytomegalovirus-associated.

Germline CDR1 is LNHDA and CDR2 is SQIVND (reference sequence). The CDR3 has 15 amino acids. V shed 1 base and J shed 1 base, with 10 bases lying between them. The chain joins TRBV19 to TRBJ1-1, with unresolved D. The TCR originated in a woman between 50 and 59 years old in good health and CMV-seronegative. The sequencing sample was made of PBMCs. The CDR3 loop reads CASSIAERENTEAFF. The CDR3 DNA reads TGTGCCAGTAGTATAGCCGAACGGGAGAACACTGAAGCTTTCTTT.